These 3 T cell receptor beta chains were sequenced from one sample in a study of brain metastases from non-small cell lung cancer. Profiling relied on immunoSEQ multiplex PCR, and the TCRdb table lists in-frame clones only, not all of them. Counted here are roughly 740 clones, over 70% occurring once; the ten biggest clones make up 9.1%. Material for sequencing was tissue from a brain metastasis. The receptors originated from a donor aged 40 or over with non-small cell lung cancer.

The chain couples TRBV7-9 to TRBJ1-5; D is possibly TRBD1 (6 bases). The CDR3 covers 15 residues. Looked up from germline, CDR1 is SEHNR and CDR2 is FQNEAQ (reference sequence). With 4 bases removed from V and 1 base from J, the gap between germline ends came to 11 bases. CDR3 DNA sequence: TGTGCCAGCAGCTCCGCCGGACAGAGCAATCAGCCCCAGCATTTT. Protein: CASSSAGQSNQPQHF.

Details on this clone: Possible read error: a much larger clone is one base away. The chain joins TRBV4-1 to TRBJ2-7, with TRBD2 matching 8 bases. Germline lookup yields CDR1 MGHRA and CDR2 YSYEKL. CDR3 length equals 18 residues. The chain's CDR3 is CASNQVGGLAGAYYEQYF. As DNA, the CDR3 is TGCGCCAGCAACCAAGTAGGTGGGCTAGCGGGCGCCTACTACGAGCAGTACTTC.

The V gene is TRBV13, the J gene TRBJ2-3; 12 nucleotides align to TRBD2. The CDR3 consists of 15 residues. Germline V gene lookup returns CDR1 PRHDT and CDR2 FYEKMQ (reference sequence). Trimming cost V 5 bases and J 7 bases; bases outside gene matches: 7. This chain's CDR3 is CASSLTSGSLYTQYF. The DNA of the CDR3 is TGTGCCAGCAGCCTGACTAGCGGGAGTTTGTATACGCAGTATTTT.